The 29 T cell receptor beta chains presented below share a single source sample, sequenced in a study of tumor-infiltrating lymphocytes in primary liver carcinoma. Joint extraction of RNA and DNA used about 17-33 mg of bulk tissue that was unsorted. TCR beta cDNA came from roughly 0.45 ug total RNA, primed with a constant-region primer. Slightly modified ARM-PCR served as the procedure for the TCR beta libraries. These libraries came from three rounds of nested multiplex PCR. The first two PCR rounds used TRBV1-TRBV30 forward primers with a C-beta reverse primer, nine to ten cycles each. TCRdb passed the multiplex PCR reads through MiXCR, listing each CDR3 protein once. The data hold tens of thousands of distinct CDR3 sequences, with roughly 79% observed a single time. The sequenced sample consisted of liver tumor tissue from sampling region 4. The subset is: tumor region T4, right-lateral pole. The receptors were gathered from a woman between 25 and 40 years old with primary liver carcinoma and hepatitis B virus infection.

The chain is built from TRBV4-1 and TRBJ2-1, with 8 nucleotides matching TRBD2. With 1 base clipped from V and 7 bases from J, the junction kept 12 bases outside the gene matches. Germline lookup yields CDR1 MGHRA and CDR2 YSYEKL. The CDR3 runs to 17 residues. The CDR3 DNA reads TGCGCCAGCAGCCAAGTGTGCGGGAGGATTTCCCTGAATGAGCAGTTCTTC. This codes for CASSQVCGRISLNEQFF.

This clonotype was observed a few times. The conserved phenylalanine or tryptophan normally closing the CDR3 is absent here, so this likely arose from a read error. The gene calls are TRBV2 and TRBJ1-1; no reliable D call. Germline CDR1 is SNHLY and CDR2 is FYNNEI. The V end was cut by 3 bases, the J end by 1 base, with 12 bases between. The CDR3 has 15 residues. Here the CDR3 reads CASSDQWVSNTEAFL. The CDR3 region has the DNA TGTGCCAGCAGTGACCAATGGGTATCGAACACTGAAGCTTTCCTT.

By share, this clonotype counts as large. This sequence joins TRBV11-2 and TRBJ2-4, with 14 nucleotides matching TRBD2. CDR1 and CDR2 (germline): SGHAT, FQNNGV. The CDR3 extends over 21 amino acids. The ends lost 5 bases at V and 5 bases at J; junction bases unmatched: 20. The CDR3, as DNA: TGTGCCAGCAGCCATGCCGGGACATTTACCGGGACTAGCGGGAGACAAAACATTCAGTACTTC. Translation: CASSHAGTFTGTSGRQNIQYF. Supplemented by reference TRBV11-2 and TRBJ2-4, the full variable domain reads EAGVAQSPRYKIIEKRQSVAFWCNPISGHATLYWYQQILGQGPKLLIQFQNNGVVDDSQLPKDRFSAERLKGVDSTLKIQPAKLEDSAVYLCASSHAGTFTGTSGRQNIQYFGAGTRLSVL.

A remark on this clonotype: An end of the junction differs from the germline gene, which may be a read error. The gene calls are TRBV4-3 and TRBJ2-1, with D possibly TRBD2 on 5 matching bases. The CDR3 covers 16 residues. CDR1 and CDR2 from the germline V gene are LGHNA and YSLEER. This CDR3 is CARSQDPGSSYNEQFF. CDR3 in DNA: TGCGCCAGAAGCCAAGATCCGGGAAGCTCTTACAATGAGCAGTTCTTC.

Details on this clonotype: Since the CDR3 does not end with the conserved phenylalanine or tryptophan, this likely comes from a read error. The chain is built from TRBV11-2 and TRBJ1-2, with D unresolved. This CDR3 contains 15 residues. The V gene lost 0 bases and the J gene lost 7 bases, with 15 bases spanning the gap. Germline CDR1 is SGHAT and CDR2 is FQNNGV. This chain's CDR3 is CASSLEEASGGGYTL. As DNA, the CDR3 is TGTGCCAGCAGCTTAGAGGAGGCCAGTGGCGGTGGCTACACCTTA.

This clonotype appeared once. The junction departs from the called germline gene at one end, perhaps through a read error. V gene TRBV11-2 combines with J gene TRBJ2-2; TRBD1 aligns across 9 bases. The length of the CDR3 is 16 residues. Germline V gene sequence: CDR1 SGHAT, CDR2 FQNNGV. The chain's CDR3 is CASSSQGAPDTEELFF. CDR3 nucleotide sequence: TGTGCCAGCAGCTCACAGGGGGCTCCGGACACCGAGGAGCTGTTCTTT.

The J gene is TRBJ2-5, the V gene TRBV12-3 or TRBV12-4; D unclear. The CDR3 is 15 residues long. CDR3 bases: TGTACCTGCAGCACGTACCCCGTGAGCGAAGAGACCCAGTACTTC. It encodes CTCSTYPVSEETQYF.

For this clonotype: The CDR3 does not end in the conserved phenylalanine or tryptophan, so this is likely a read error. The chain has TRBV4-3 and TRBJ2-2, with 13 bases that match TRBD2. The CDR3 spans 19 residues. From germline, CDR1 is LGHNA and CDR2 YSLEER. Written as DNA, the CDR3 is TGCACCAGCAGTGTACTAGCGGGAGGGCCCCGTTCGAACACCGGGGAGCTGTTTCTT. As protein: CTSSVLAGGPRSNTGELFL.

Comments on this clonotype: A read error may produce the germline difference seen at one junction end. The chain uses TRBV11-2 and TRBJ2-7; weak D call: TRBD2 (6 bases). The CDR3 is made up of 15 amino acids. Per germline, CDR1 SGHAT and CDR2 FQNNGV. This CDR3 is CSSSLGVSGSYKRYF. In DNA form, the CDR3 reads TGTTCCAGCAGCTTAGGAGTTAGCGGTTCCTACAAGCGGTACTTC.

A word on this clonotype: A junction boundary mismatches the germline segment, possibly from a read error. The V and J genes are TRBV6-5 and TRBJ2-5; 7 bases are a match to TRBD1. The CDR3 sequence is 13 residues long. Germline V gives CDR1 MNHEY, CDR2 SVGAGI. This CDR3 is CASTTDRALTQYF. The CDR3 DNA follows: TGTGCTAGCACTACCGACAGGGCGCTGACCCAGTACTTC.

A word on this clonotype: The junction shows a germline mismatch at one end, possibly a read error. CDR3 nucleotide sequence: TGTGCCAGCAGCCTATTACCAGCGGGAGCAACAAATACGCACTATTTT. Amino acids: CASSLLPAGATNTHYF. The rearrangement uses TRBV7-9 and TRBJ2-3; TRBD2 agrees at 8 bases. The CDR3 runs to 16 residues. The germline V gene encodes CDR1 SEHNR and CDR2 FQNEAQ (reference sequence).

Note on this clonotype: At one end, the junction sequence differs from germline, possibly due to a read error. This chain uses TRBV5-6 with TRBJ2-7; D tentatively fits TRBD1 or TRBD2 (5 bases each). Looked up from germline, CDR1 is SGHDT and CDR2 is YYEEEE. The CDR3 is made up of 14 amino acids. The CDR3 spells CANSLLGGSYEQYF. Here the CDR3 DNA reads TGTGCCAACAGCTTGCTTGGGGGATCCTACGAGCAGTACTTC. Combining the CDR3 with reference TRBV5-6 and TRBJ2-7 gives the whole variable domain DAGVTQSPTHLIKTRGQQVTLRCSPKSGHDTVSWYQQALGQGPQFIFQYYEEEERQRGNFPDRFSGHQFPNYSSELNVNALLLGDSALYLCANSLLGGSYEQYFGPGTRLTVT.

About this clonotype: The CDR3 ends on some other residue instead of the conserved phenylalanine or tryptophan, so this is likely a read error. This chain uses TRBV6-5 with TRBJ2-2; 7 bases agree with TRBD2. There are 16 residues in the CDR3. From germline, CDR1 is MNHEY and CDR2 SVGAGI. DNA of the CDR3: TGTGCCAGCAGGTGGACTAGAGCCCGAGGCACCGGGGACCTGTTTTGT. It translates to CASRWTRARGTGDLFC.

Of note for this clonotype: The junction shows a germline mismatch at one end, possibly a read error. The V and J genes are TRBV11-2 and TRBJ2-4, with 8 bases identical to TRBD2. This CDR3 is built from 21 residues. Germline assignment: CDR1 SGHAT and CDR2 FQNNGV. DNA of the CDR3: TGTGCCGGCAGCCATGCCGGGACATTTACCGGGACTAGTGGGAGACAAAACATTCAGCACTTC. This translates into CAGSHAGTFTGTSGRQNIQHF.

This clonotype occurred once. Germline and junction disagree at one end, which may indicate a read error. The genes are TRBV11-3 and TRBJ2-3; no reliable D call. In germline, CDR1 is SGHNT, CDR2 YENEEA. The CDR3 totals 14 residues. The CDR3: CASSLYGPTDTQYF. CDR3 DNA sequence: TGTGCCAGCAGCTTATATGGGCCAACAGATACGCAGTACTTT.

Comments on this clonotype: As the CDR3 is not closed by the conserved phenylalanine or tryptophan, this likely results from a read error. The chain carries TRBV4-3 and TRBJ1-2; the D gene is possibly TRBD1 (5 bases). The CDR3 totals 15 residues. Germline V lookup: CDR1 LGHNA, CDR2 YSLEER. DNA of the CDR3: TGTGCCAGCAGCCAAGAGATTCAGGGTAACTATGGTTACACCTTA. This translates into CASSQEIQGNYGYTL.

The V call is TRBV30, the J call TRBJ2-7; D is perhaps TRBD2 (6 bases). Germline V lookup: CDR1 GTSNPN, CDR2 SVGIG (reference sequence). CDR3 length equals 11 residues. The CDR3 DNA reads TGTACCTGGAGGGCTAGCAGGAGGTTCGTCGTC. Amino acids: CTWRASRRFVV.

A remark on this clonotype: This may be a read error: a much more frequent sequence differs by one nucleotide. The genes are TRBV29-1 and TRBJ2-7; a possible D gene is TRBD2 (5 bases). V lost 8 bases and J lost 7, with 18 bases in between. CDR1 is SQVTM and CDR2 is ANQGSEA in the germline V gene. The length of the CDR3 is 12 residues. The DNA for the CDR3 is TGCAGCCTTGGAGATCTAGGGAGAGAGCAGTACTTC. It encodes CSLGDLGREQYF.

The chain has TRBV12-3 or TRBV12-4 and TRBJ2-1, with D perhaps matching TRBD2 (5 bases). The V gene lost 7 bases and the J gene lost 9 bases, with 19 bases spanning the gap. The CDR3 consists of 14 residues. The CDR3 reads CASNTGILSTEQFF. For the CDR3, the DNA is TGTGCCAGCAATACCGGGATACTATCCACTGAGCAGTTCTTC.

The J gene is TRBJ2-1, the V gene TRBV10-3; no reliable D call. Trimming took 6 bases from V and 8 from J, leaving 17 bases between them. Per the germline V gene, CDR1 is ENHRY and CDR2 is SYGVKD. CDR3 size: 14 residues. In DNA form, the CDR3 reads TGTGCCATCAGACTCACGGCGACACGGGATGAGCAGTTCTTC. It is translated as CAIRLTATRDEQFF.

Comments on this clonotype: Since no conserved phenylalanine or tryptophan closes the CDR3, a read error is the likely cause. The genes are TRBV28 and TRBJ2-1; D might be TRBD2 (6 bases). The germline V gene has CDR1 MDHEN and CDR2 SYDVKM. The CDR3 runs 14 residues. V was cut by 5 bases and J by 10 bases, with 18 bases left in between. The CDR3 nucleotides are TGTGCCAGCAGTCGCGCCCGGGGGTTAAAAGAGCAGTTCTTA. Translated: CASSRARGLKEQFL.

As to this clonotype: One end of the junction does not line up with germline, which may come from a read error. CDR3 nucleotides: TGTGCCATCAGTGAGTCGCCTGCCAGACAAGAGACCCAGTGCTTC. This codes for CAISESPARQETQCF. The chain combines TRBV10-3 with TRBJ2-5; D gene ambiguous. The length of the CDR3 is 15 residues. CDR1 is ENHRY and CDR2 is SYGVKD in the germline V gene.

Note on this clonotype: One end of the junction varies from germline; a read error may be responsible. The rearrangement joins TRBV11-1 to TRBJ2-7; D may be TRBD1 or TRBD2 (5 bases each). The CDR3 consists of 15 residues. CDR1 SGHAT and CDR2 FQDESV come from the germline V gene (reference sequence). Written as DNA, the CDR3 is TGTACCAGCAGCCCCCGGGACGCCCGTTTCTACGGGCAGTGCTTC. It codes for CTSSPRDARFYGQCF.

The sample holds a few counts of this clonotype. The chain is built from TRBV4-3 and TRBJ2-7; maybe TRBD1 (6 bases). V lost 3 bases, J lost 0 bases, and 12 bases lay in between. This CDR3 comprises 15 residues. CDR1 LGHNA and CDR2 YSLEER come from the germline V gene. DNA of the CDR3: TGCGCCAGCAGCCAGCTACAGGACAGCTCCTACGAGCAGTACTTC. Residues: CASSQLQDSSYEQYF.

With respect to this clonotype: The junction departs from germline at one end; a sequencing error may be responsible. The J gene is TRBJ2-3, the V gene TRBV11-2, with a weak D call TRBD2 (5 bases). Germline V CDR1 and CDR2: SGHAT, FQNNGV. The CDR3 sequence is 16 residues long. CDR3 coding DNA: TGTGCCAGCAGCCTGAGGGAGACGTCGAGCACAGATACGCAGTATTGG. This sequence encodes CASSLRETSSTDTQYW.

This clonotype was found many times. J is TRBJ2-5 and V is TRBV11-2, with 10 bases lining up with TRBD1. This CDR3 spans 14 amino acids. Germline CDR1 reads SGHAT; CDR2 reads FQNNGV. V lost 4 bases, J lost 5 bases, and 4 bases stayed unmatched. The CDR3 spells CASSSGQGQETQYF. CDR3 in DNA: TGTGCCAGCAGCTCGGGACAGGGGCAGGAGACCCAGTACTTC.

This clonotype has a count of ten or more. This chain uses TRBV12-3 or TRBV12-4 with TRBJ2-1; tentatively, D is TRBD2 (6 bases). The germline V and J ends were trimmed by 4 bases and 7 bases, with 17 bases remaining between them. CDR3 length equals 15 residues. The CDR3 DNA is TGTGCCAGCAGTTCTACGGGAGCGAGATTTAATGAGCAGTTCTTC. It encodes CASSSTGARFNEQFF.

This chain uses TRBV6-2 or TRBV6-3 with TRBJ2-6; the D gene could be TRBD1 or TRBD2 (5 bases each). CDR1 and CDR2 from the germline V gene are MNHEY and SVGEGT. The CDR3 has 15 residues. The CDR3 region has the DNA TGTGTCAGAAGCCCCCGGGGCGGTGAGGCCAACGTCCTGACTTTC. Protein product: CVRSPRGGEANVLTF.

This clonotype came up many times. The rearrangement joins TRBV20-1 to TRBJ2-1, with D tentatively TRBD2 (5 bases). CDR1 and CDR2 (germline): DFQATT, SNEGSKA (reference sequence). The CDR3 consists of 12 residues. In nucleotides, the CDR3 is TGCAGCACTAGGGCTCCCGGGGATGAGCAGTTCTTC. Amino acid sequence: CSTRAPGDEQFF.